This TCR beta chain derives from a study of blood T cells in healthy people across ages. A word on this clonotype: A read error may produce the germline difference seen at one junction end.

A sample-barcoded 5' primer and a J-beta primer mix were used in a second PCR of roughly 6 to 12 cycles. One entry per CDR3 protein results from TCRdb running MiXCR on the 5' RACE reads. The sample has 1.5 million to 2 million distinct CDR3 sequences, about 30% seen once; the top ten hold 7.7%. A minimum of 6 million PBMCs was isolated per sample. CDR3 length: 17 residues. Germline CDR1 and CDR2: MNHEY and SVGEGT. The V and J genes are TRBV6-2 or TRBV6-3 and TRBJ2-1, with 9 nucleotides matching TRBD2. The TCR comes from a woman in her twenties or thirties in good health. The sequenced sample consisted of blood. CDR3 loop: CASSPLAAAGGPNVQFF. CDR3 nucleotide sequence: TGTGCCAGCTCACCACTAGCGGCTGCGGGAGGGCCCAATGTGCAGTTCTTC.